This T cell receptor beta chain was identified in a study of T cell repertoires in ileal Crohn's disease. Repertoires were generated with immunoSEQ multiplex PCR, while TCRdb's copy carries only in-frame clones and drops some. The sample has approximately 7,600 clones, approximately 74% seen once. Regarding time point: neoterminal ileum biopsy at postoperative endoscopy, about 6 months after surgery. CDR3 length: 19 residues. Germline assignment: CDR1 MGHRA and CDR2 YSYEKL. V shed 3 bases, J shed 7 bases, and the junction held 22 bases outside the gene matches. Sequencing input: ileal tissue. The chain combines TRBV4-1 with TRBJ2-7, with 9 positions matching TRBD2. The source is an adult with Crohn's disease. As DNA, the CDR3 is TGCGCCAGCAGCCACCAGATAAGAGGGTTAGCGGGGGAAAGGGGTGAGCAGTACTTC. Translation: CASSHQIRGLAGERGEQYF.